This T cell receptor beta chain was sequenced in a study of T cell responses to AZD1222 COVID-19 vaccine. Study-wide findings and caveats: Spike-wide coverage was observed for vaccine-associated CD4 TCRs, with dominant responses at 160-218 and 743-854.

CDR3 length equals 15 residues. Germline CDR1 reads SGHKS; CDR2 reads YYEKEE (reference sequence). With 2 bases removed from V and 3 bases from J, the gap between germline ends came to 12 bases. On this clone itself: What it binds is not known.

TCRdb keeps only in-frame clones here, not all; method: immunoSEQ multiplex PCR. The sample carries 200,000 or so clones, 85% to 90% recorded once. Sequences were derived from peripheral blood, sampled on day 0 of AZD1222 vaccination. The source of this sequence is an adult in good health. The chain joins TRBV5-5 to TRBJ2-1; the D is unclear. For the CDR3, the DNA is TGTGCCAGCAGCTTTCAGGATAATTTCTACAATGAGCAGTTCTTC. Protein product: CASSFQDNFYNEQFF.